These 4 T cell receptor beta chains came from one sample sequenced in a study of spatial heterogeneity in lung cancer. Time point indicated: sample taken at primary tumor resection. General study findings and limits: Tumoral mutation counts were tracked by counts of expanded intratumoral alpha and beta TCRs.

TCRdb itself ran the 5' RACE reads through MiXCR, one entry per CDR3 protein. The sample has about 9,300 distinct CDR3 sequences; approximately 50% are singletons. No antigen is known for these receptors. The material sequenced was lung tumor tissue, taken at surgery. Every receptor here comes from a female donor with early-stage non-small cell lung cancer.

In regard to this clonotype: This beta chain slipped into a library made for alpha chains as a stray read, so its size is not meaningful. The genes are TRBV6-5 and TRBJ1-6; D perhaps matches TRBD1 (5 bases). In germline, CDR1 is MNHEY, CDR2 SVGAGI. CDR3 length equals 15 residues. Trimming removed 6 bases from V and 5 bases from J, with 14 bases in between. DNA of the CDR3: TGTGCCAGCAGGGTAGAAGCAGGGAATAATTCACCCCTCCACTTT. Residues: CASRVEAGNNSPLHF.

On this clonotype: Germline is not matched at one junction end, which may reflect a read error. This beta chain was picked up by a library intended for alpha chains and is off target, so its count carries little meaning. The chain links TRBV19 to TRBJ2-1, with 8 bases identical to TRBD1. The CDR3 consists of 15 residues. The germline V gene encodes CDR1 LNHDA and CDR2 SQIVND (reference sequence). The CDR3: CASTVRGQGGHEQFF. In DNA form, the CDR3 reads TGTGCCAGTACCGTAAGAGGACAGGGTGGCCATGAGCAGTTTTTC.

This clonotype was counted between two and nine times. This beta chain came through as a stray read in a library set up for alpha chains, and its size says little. CDR3 region: CASSPPQGPNSPLHF. CDR3 in DNA: TGTGCCAGCTCACCACCACAGGGGCCTAATTCACCCCTCCACTTT. The chain recombines TRBV18 with TRBJ1-6; 7 bases match TRBD1. V was clipped by 0 bases and J by 6 bases; unmatched bases: 2. The CDR3 contains 15 residues. Looked up from germline, CDR1 is KGHSH and CDR2 is LQKENI.

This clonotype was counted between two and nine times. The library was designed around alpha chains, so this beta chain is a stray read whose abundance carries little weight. This CDR3 is CASRLSGGSTDTQYF. The CDR3 DNA reads as TGTGCCAGCAGACTGAGCGGGGGCAGCACAGATACGCAGTATTTT. V gene TRBV6-2 or TRBV6-3 combines with J gene TRBJ2-3, with 8 positions matching TRBD2. The CDR3 spans 15 residues. The J segment lost 0 bases and the V segment lost 6 bases, leaving 5 bases of the junction unmatched. The germline gives CDR1 MNHEY, CDR2 SVGEGT.